The 2 T cell receptor beta chains listed next were all sequenced from one sample in a study of beta chain features in type 1 diabetes. Every bit of the isolated RNA underwent reverse transcription, so sequencing read expressed TCRB transcripts. Method: immunoSEQ multiplex PCR; TCRdb's copy keeps in-frame clones and lacks some. The table shows just over 600,000 clones, with around 15% occurring only once. The specimen sequenced was naive CD4+ T cells from blood. The source of these receptors is a man younger than 35 in good health.

In regard to this clone: Since the CDR3 does not end with the conserved phenylalanine or tryptophan, this likely comes from a read error. This chain connects TRBV9 to TRBJ2-7, with 7 bases lining up with TRBD1. The CDR3 has 13 residues. The V segment lost 2 bases and the J segment 7 bases; nucleotides outside the gene matches: 6. The germline V gene has CDR1 SGDLS and CDR2 YYNGEE. DNA for the CDR3: TGTGCCAGCAGCGTTGACAGGGTGGGTGAGCAGTACTCA. Translated: CASSVDRVGEQYS.

This clone was seen a few times. This chain joins TRBV28 and TRBJ1-6; no firm D call. CDR1 and CDR2 from the germline V gene are MDHEN and SYDVKM. V was clipped by 5 bases and J by 5 bases, with 13 bases between them. The CDR3 consists of 15 residues. The DNA of the CDR3 is TGTGCCAGCAGTGCCAGCCAAGGAGATAATTCACCCCTCCACTTT. It encodes CASSASQGDNSPLHF.